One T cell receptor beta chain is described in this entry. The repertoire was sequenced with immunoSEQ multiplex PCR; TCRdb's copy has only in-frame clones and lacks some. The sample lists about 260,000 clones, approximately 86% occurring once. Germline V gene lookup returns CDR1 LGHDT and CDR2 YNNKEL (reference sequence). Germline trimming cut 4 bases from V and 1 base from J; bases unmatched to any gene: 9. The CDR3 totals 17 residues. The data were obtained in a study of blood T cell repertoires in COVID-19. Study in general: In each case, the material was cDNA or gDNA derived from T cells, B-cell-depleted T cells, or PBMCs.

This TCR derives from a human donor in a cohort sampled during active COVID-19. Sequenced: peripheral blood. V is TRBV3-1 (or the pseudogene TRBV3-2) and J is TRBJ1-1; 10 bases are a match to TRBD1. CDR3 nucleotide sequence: TGTGCCAGCAGCCCACCGGGACAGGGGCGCCCGAACACTGAAGCTTTCTTT. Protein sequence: CASSPPGQGRPNTEAFF.